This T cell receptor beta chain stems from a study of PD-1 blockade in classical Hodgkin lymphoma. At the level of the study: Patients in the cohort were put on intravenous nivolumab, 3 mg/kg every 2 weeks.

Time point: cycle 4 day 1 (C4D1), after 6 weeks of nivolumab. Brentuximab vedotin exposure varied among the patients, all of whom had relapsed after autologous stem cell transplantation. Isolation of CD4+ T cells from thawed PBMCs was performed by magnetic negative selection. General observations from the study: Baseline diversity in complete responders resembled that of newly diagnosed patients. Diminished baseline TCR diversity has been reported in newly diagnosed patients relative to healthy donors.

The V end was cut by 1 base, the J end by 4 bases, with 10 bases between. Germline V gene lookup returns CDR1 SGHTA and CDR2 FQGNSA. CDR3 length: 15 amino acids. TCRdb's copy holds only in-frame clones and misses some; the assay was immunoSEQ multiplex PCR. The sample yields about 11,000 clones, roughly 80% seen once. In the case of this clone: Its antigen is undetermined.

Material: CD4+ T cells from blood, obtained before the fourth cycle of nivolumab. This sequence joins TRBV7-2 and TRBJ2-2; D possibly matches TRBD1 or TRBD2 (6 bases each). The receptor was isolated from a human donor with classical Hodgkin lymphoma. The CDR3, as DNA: TGTGCCAGCAGCTTAGGGGGGGCAGGCACCGGGGAGCTGTTTTTT. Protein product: CASSLGGAGTGELFF.